These 5 T cell receptor beta chains were sequenced from one sample in a study of post-analysis software for immune sequencing data. Study-wide results and limits: Relative to controls, patients had a few TRBV segments at higher frequency, with TRBV5-6, TRBV5-1 and TRBV20-1 among these.

Antigens for these TCRs are unknown. Carried by the TCR beta cDNA libraries were unique molecular identifiers. TCRdb redid the calling of the PCR reads with MiXCR, one entry per CDR3 protein. Altogether 820,000 or so distinct CDR3 sequences are present, approximately 53% being singletons, with the ten largest covering over 4%. Sequenced material: blood. The source of these receptors is a girl aged 10-17 years with multiple sclerosis.

This sequence joins TRBV7-9 and TRBJ2-7; 9 bases line up with TRBD1. The CDR3 length is 17 residues. The junction had 14 bases not matched to a gene; V was cut back by 4 bases and J by 4 bases. Germline V gene lookup returns CDR1 SEHNR and CDR2 FQNEAQ (reference sequence). The CDR3 sequence: CASSSITGTGRAYEQYF. As DNA, the CDR3 is TGTGCCAGCAGCTCAATCACCGGGACAGGGCGCGCATACGAGCAGTACTTC.

This clonotype has more than one count but fewer than ten. The chain carries TRBV29-1 and TRBJ2-1; D gene uncertain. The CDR3 covers 13 residues. From germline, CDR1 is SQVTM and CDR2 ANQGSEA. V lost 7 bases, J lost 3 bases, and 13 bases lay in between. The CDR3 nucleotides are TGCAGCGCTTGGGTGGGAAGCTACAATGAGCAGTTCTTC. Amino acids: CSAWVGSYNEQFF.

The rearrangement joins TRBV10-3 to TRBJ2-5; 9 bases map to TRBD1. CDR3 length: 15 residues. CDR1 ENHRY and CDR2 SYGVKD come from the germline V gene. Trimming cost V 6 bases and J 2 bases; bases outside gene matches: 7. DNA for the CDR3: TGTGCCATCAGCGCCGGGGACAGGGATCAAGAGACCCAGTACTTC. It is translated as CAISAGDRDQETQYF.

This clonotype has more than one count but fewer than ten. The chain carries TRBV6-5 and TRBJ1-2; possibly TRBD1 for D (6 bases). The germline V gene has CDR1 MNHEY and CDR2 SVGAGI. V gave up 2 bases and J gave up 6 bases, with 13 bases separating them. The CDR3 covers 14 residues. As DNA, the CDR3 is TGTGCCAGCAGTTACGCAGGGGTCTTCAATGGCTACACCTTC. Protein product: CASSYAGVFNGYTF.

This clonotype showed up just a few times. The V and J genes are TRBV7-2 and TRBJ2-3, with D possibly being TRBD2 (6 bases). This CDR3 contains 12 residues. Germline V gives CDR1 SGHTA, CDR2 FQGNSA. Between the trimmed V and J ends, which lost 3 bases and 11 bases, there was a span of 12 bases. The CDR3 DNA follows: TGTGCCAGCAGCTTTGCCATGGGGGGGCAGTATTTT. It is translated as CASSFAMGGQYF. The full variable domain, in which reference TRBV7-2 and TRBJ2-3 provide the parts outside the CDR3, is GAGVSQSPSNKVTEKGKDVELRCDPISGHTALYWYRQSLGQGLEFLIYFQGNSAPDKSGLPSDRFSAERTGGSVSTLTIQRTQQEDSAVYLCASSFAMGGQYFGPGTRLTVL.